The 21 T cell receptor beta chains listed next were all sequenced from one sample in a study of blood T cells in healthy people across ages. Combining a sample-barcoded 5' primer with a J-beta primer mix, a second PCR ran for roughly 7 to 12 cycles. TCRdb re-derived calls from the 5' RACE reads in MiXCR, one entry per CDR3 protein. The table records 600,000 to 800,000 distinct CDR3 sequences, 21% of them present only once. The sample consisted of blood. These receptors were obtained from a man between 65 and 80 years old in good health.

Remarks on this clonotype: Because it lacks the conserved phenylalanine or tryptophan at the end, this CDR3 is likely a read error. This sequence joins TRBV9 and TRBJ2-7; 7 positions match TRBD1. J was trimmed by 5 bases and V by 4 bases; bases with no gene match: 3. The CDR3 length is 12 residues. CDR1 and CDR2 from the germline V gene are SGDLS and YYNGEE. The CDR3 DNA is TGTGCCAGCAGCAGAGACAGGGACGAGCAGTACTCC. Protein: CASSRDRDEQYS.

In this sample, this clonotype turned up a few times. The J gene is TRBJ1-5, the V gene TRBV19, with TRBD1 matching over 8 bases. Germline loops: CDR1 LNHDA, CDR2 SQIVND (reference sequence). V was clipped by 7 bases and J by 7 bases; unmatched bases: 9. The CDR3 is 14 residues long. CDR3 sequence (DNA): TGTGCCAGTAACGAGGACAGGGTCCAACAGCCCCAGCATTTT. Its protein product is CASNEDRVQQPQHF.

This clonotype occurred a few times. The chain uses TRBV18 and TRBJ1-2, with 7 bases that match TRBD1. V lost 3 bases to trimming and J lost 10 bases; unmatched junction nucleotides: 8. The germline CDR1 and CDR2 sequences are KGHSH and LQKENI. CDR3 length: 13 residues. The CDR3 coding sequence is TGTGCCAGCTCACCCGAGACAGGGAGGGACTACACCTTC. This encodes CASSPETGRDYTF.

The gene calls are TRBV18 and TRBJ2-3; TRBD2 might be the D (5 bases). The germline gives CDR1 KGHSH, CDR2 LQKENI. V was clipped by 8 bases and J by 0 bases, with 12 bases between them. This CDR3 has 14 residues. The CDR3 DNA sequence: TGTGCCAGCGGAATAGCGTCTAGCACAGATACGCAGTATTTT. This encodes CASGIASSTDTQYF.

The chain combines TRBV2 with TRBJ2-2; no firm D call. Germline V CDR1 and CDR2: SNHLY, FYNNEI. V was clipped by 4 bases and J by 4 bases, with 13 bases between them. This CDR3 spans 15 amino acids. CDR3 loop: CASSVVGSSTGELFF. CDR3 nucleotides: TGTGCCAGCAGTGTGGTGGGATCGAGCACCGGGGAGCTGTTTTTT.

The genes are TRBV10-3 and TRBJ2-6, with D possibly matching TRBD2 (5 bases). The CDR3 is 15 residues long. Per the germline V gene, CDR1 is ENHRY and CDR2 is SYGVKD. The V end was cut by 7 bases, the J end by 3 bases, with 13 bases between. This CDR3 reads CAIKERDIGANVLTF. CDR3 DNA sequence: TGTGCCATCAAGGAACGGGATATTGGGGCCAACGTCCTGACTTTC.

V usage is TRBV6-5 and J usage is TRBJ2-1; no definite D call. From germline, CDR1 is MNHEY and CDR2 SVGAGI. CDR3 length: 14 residues. Trimming removed 1 base at V and 3 bases at J, with 7 bases between. The DNA of the CDR3 is TGTGCCAGCAGTTACTTAAGGTTCTACAATGAGCAGTTCTTC. Its protein is CASSYLRFYNEQFF.

This clonotype turned up a few times. The V gene is TRBV20-1, the J gene TRBJ2-7; TRBD2 agrees at 10 bases. With V trimmed by 5 bases and J by 2 bases, 6 bases remained unmatched. This CDR3 contains 14 residues. CDR1 DFQATT and CDR2 SNEGSKA come from the germline V gene (reference sequence). Here the CDR3 reads CSAAGTSETYEQYF. DNA for the CDR3: TGCAGTGCTGCCGGGACTAGCGAGACCTACGAGCAGTACTTC.

This clonotype occurred a few times. The chain couples TRBV9 to TRBJ2-7; 7 bases fit TRBD1. CDR3 length equals 14 residues. Per the germline V gene, CDR1 is SGDLS and CDR2 is YYNGEE. V shed 4 bases, J shed 2 bases, and the junction held 6 bases outside the gene matches. CDR3 in amino acids: CASSQGESTYEQYF. The CDR3 nucleotides read TGTGCCAGCAGCCAGGGGGAGAGCACCTACGAGCAGTACTTC.

This clonotype was detected many times. The genes are TRBV20-1 and TRBJ2-1; 11 nucleotides line up with TRBD1. The CDR3 length is 16 residues. Germline V gene lookup returns CDR1 DFQATT and CDR2 SNEGSKA (reference sequence). Trimming cost V 5 bases and J 3 bases; bases outside gene matches: 9. The CDR3 DNA reads TGCAGTGCTCGGACTGGGACAGGGGGGGTCTACAATGAGCAGTTCTTC. Translated, it gives CSARTGTGGVYNEQFF.

Of note for this clonotype: The CDR3 carries no conserved terminal phenylalanine or tryptophan, so it likely arises from a read error. CDR3 DNA: TGTGCCAGCAGCTTAGTAGCGGGAGATGTTCATGAGCAGTTCTGC. Translating it yields CASSLVAGDVHEQFC. The chain employs TRBV7-6 and TRBJ2-1, with 9 bases identical to TRBD2. Germline trimming cut 1 base from V and 8 bases from J; bases unmatched to any gene: 6. This CDR3 spans 15 amino acids. Germline CDR1 reads SGHVS; CDR2 reads FNYEAQ.

This clonotype was counted between two and nine times. This chain connects TRBV28 to TRBJ2-1; possibly TRBD1 or TRBD2 for D (5 bases each). The CDR3 loop spans 15 amino acids. CDR1 is MDHEN and CDR2 is SYDVKM in the germline V gene. The ends were cut back, 4 bases at V and 8 bases at J, with 18 bases in the middle. The DNA of the CDR3 is TGTGCCAGCAGTTCTCCCGGGACGGAGGCCTATGAGCAGTTCTTC. The encoded protein is CASSSPGTEAYEQFF.

This clonotype was found a few times. This chain connects TRBV7-9 to TRBJ2-3, with D unclear. The CDR3 contains 16 residues. Germline V CDR1 and CDR2: SEHNR, FQNEAQ (reference sequence). V lost 1 base and J 5 bases, leaving 16 bases between the germline ends. Here the CDR3 reads CASSLGSLVWEDTQYF. CDR3 DNA sequence: TGTGCCAGCAGCTTAGGGTCGTTAGTGTGGGAAGATACGCAGTATTTT.

Of note for this clonotype: The conserved closing phenylalanine or tryptophan is absent in this CDR3, likely reflecting a read error. The CDR3 is CSAPTGGGSDTQYS. The CDR3 DNA reads TGCAGTGCCCCCACGGGGGGCGGGAGTGATACGCAGTATTCT. V gene TRBV20-1 combines with J gene TRBJ2-3; a possible D gene is TRBD2 (7 bases). Germline CDR1 is DFQATT and CDR2 is SNEGSKA (reference sequence). V lost 6 bases to trimming and J lost 6 bases, with 19 bases between them. This CDR3 spans 14 amino acids.

The chain joins TRBV6-1 to TRBJ2-1; the match to TRBD1 covers 7 bases. The CDR3 loop spans 15 amino acids. Germline loops: CDR1 MNHNS, CDR2 SASEGT. With V trimmed by 3 bases and J by 1 base, 3 bases remained unmatched. The CDR3 sequence: CASSDETGSYNEQFF. The DNA of the CDR3 is TGTGCCAGCAGTGACGAGACAGGGTCCTACAATGAGCAGTTCTTC.

This clonotype has a handful of counts. The J gene is TRBJ2-7, the V gene TRBV6-2 or TRBV6-3; TRBD2 agrees at 8 bases. This CDR3 has 16 amino acids. Trimming took 7 bases from V and 2 from J; bases not matched to a gene: 13. Germline V lookup: CDR1 MNHEY, CDR2 SVGEGT. The CDR3 nucleotides read TGTGCCAGCACCCACGGGGGGGCTCTAACGGCCTACGAGCAGTACTTC. It translates to CASTHGGALTAYEQYF.

The chain joins TRBV6-6 to TRBJ1-2, with a tentative D call TRBD1 (5 bases). Per germline, CDR1 MNHNY and CDR2 SVGAGI (reference sequence). The V gene lost 11 bases and the J gene lost 0 bases, with 13 bases spanning the gap. This CDR3 is 13 amino acids long. Here the CDR3 reads CASRDSSNYGYTF. In nucleotides, the CDR3 is TGTGCCTCACGGGACTCCTCTAACTATGGCTACACCTTC.

This clonotype was seen only a few times. V usage is TRBV3-1 and J usage is TRBJ2-7, with TRBD2 matching 12 bases. The CDR3 is 18 residues long. Germline values: CDR1 LGHDT, CDR2 YNNKEL (reference sequence). Germline trimming cut 3 bases from V and 4 bases from J; bases unmatched to any gene: 13. Written as DNA, the CDR3 is TGTGCCAGCAGCCACCAAGAGTGGGGACTAGCGGGCGATTACGAGCAGTACTTC. Translation: CASSHQEWGLAGDYEQYF.

V gene TRBV6-8 combines with J gene TRBJ2-1; 12 nucleotides match TRBD2. This CDR3 spans 15 amino acids. Germline loops: CDR1 MNHGY, CDR2 SAAAGT. V shed 6 bases, J shed 8 bases, and the junction held 8 bases outside the gene matches. This CDR3 reads CASRSTSGRVYEQFF. The CDR3 DNA is TGTGCCAGCAGATCGACTAGCGGGAGAGTATATGAGCAGTTCTTC.

Note on this clonotype: One junction end disagrees with the germline gene, perhaps due to a read error. The V gene is TRBV29-1, the J gene TRBJ2-5; TRBD2 matches 7 bases. CDR3 length: 10 amino acids. Germline values: CDR1 SQVTM, CDR2 ANQGSEA. CDR3 in amino acids: CSPTSAVKFF. The CDR3 DNA reads TGCAGCCCAACTAGCGCGGTTAAGTTCTTC.

This clonotype was counted ten times or more. The genes are TRBV20-1 and TRBJ2-1; 7 bases are a match to TRBD2. Germline-derived CDR1 and CDR2 are DFQATT and SNEGSKA (reference sequence). The V segment lost 1 base and the J segment 7 bases; nucleotides outside the gene matches: 7. The length of the CDR3 is 14 residues. The CDR3 region is CSARVGLGYNEQFF. CDR3 bases: TGCAGTGCTAGAGTCGGACTAGGTTATAATGAGCAGTTCTTC.